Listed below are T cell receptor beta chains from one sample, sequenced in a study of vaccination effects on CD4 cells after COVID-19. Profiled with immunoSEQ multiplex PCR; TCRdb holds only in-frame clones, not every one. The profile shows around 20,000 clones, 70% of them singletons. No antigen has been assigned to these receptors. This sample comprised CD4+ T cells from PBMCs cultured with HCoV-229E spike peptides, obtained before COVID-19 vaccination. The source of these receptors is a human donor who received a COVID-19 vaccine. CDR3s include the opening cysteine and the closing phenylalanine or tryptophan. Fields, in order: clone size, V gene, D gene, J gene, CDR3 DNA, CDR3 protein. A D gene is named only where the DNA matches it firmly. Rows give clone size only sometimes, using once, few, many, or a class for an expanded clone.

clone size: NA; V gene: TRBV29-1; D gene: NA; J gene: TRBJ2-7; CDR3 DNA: TGCAGCGTTGTCCGGGGTCTGTTCAACGAGCAGTACTTC; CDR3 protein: CSVVRGLFNEQYF
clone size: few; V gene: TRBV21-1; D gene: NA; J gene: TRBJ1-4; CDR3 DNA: TGTGCCAGCAGCAAAGGGACAGGGGCAACTAATGAAAAACTGTTTTTT; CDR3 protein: CASSKGTGATNEKLFF
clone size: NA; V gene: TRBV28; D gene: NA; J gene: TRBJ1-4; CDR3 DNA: TGTGCCAGCAGCCTGAGGGGAGGGGGTGAAAAACTGTTTTTT; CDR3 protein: CASSLRGGGEKLFF
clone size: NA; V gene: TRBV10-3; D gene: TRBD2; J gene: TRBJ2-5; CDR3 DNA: TGTGCCATCAGTGGCGGGGGGGCCCTGTGGGAGACCCAGTACTTC; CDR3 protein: CAISGGGALWETQYF
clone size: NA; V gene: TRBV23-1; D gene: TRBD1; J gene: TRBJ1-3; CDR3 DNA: TGCGCCAGCAGTCAATCGGGCCAGGGGGCGACTGGAAACACCATATATTTT; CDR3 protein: CASSQSGQGATGNTIYF
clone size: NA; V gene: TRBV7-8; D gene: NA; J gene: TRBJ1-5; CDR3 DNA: TGTGCCAGCAGCTCAGGACCCAATCAACAGCCCCAGCATTTT; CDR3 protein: CASSSGPNQQPQHF
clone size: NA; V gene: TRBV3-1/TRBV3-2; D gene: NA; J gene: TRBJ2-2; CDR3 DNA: TGTGCCAGCAGCCGAGGGGGTTACTTTTATGGGGAGCTGTTTTTT; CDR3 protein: CASSRGGYFYGELFF
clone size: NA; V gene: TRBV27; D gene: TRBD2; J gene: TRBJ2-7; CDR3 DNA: TGTGCCAGTAGTCATAAGCGGGGGGGAACCTACGAGCAGTACTTC; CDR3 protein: CASSHKRGGTYEQYF
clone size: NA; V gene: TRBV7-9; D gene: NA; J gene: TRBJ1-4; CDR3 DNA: TGTGCCAGCAGCCCGGACCTAACTAATGAAAAACTGTTTTTT; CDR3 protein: CASSPDLTNEKLFF
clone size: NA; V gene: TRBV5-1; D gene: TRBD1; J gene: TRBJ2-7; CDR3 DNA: TGCGCCAGCAGCTCGGGACAGGGTAACGAGCAGTACTTC; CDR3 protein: CASSSGQGNEQYF
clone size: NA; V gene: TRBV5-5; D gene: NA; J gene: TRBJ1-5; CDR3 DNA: TGTGCCAGCAGCTTGATGGCAACCGGCCATCAGCCCCAGCATTTT; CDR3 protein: CASSLMATGHQPQHF
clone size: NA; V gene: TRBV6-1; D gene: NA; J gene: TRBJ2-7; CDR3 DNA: TGTGCCAGCAGTGAACAGACAGCATACGAGCAGTACTTC; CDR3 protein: CASSEQTAYEQYF
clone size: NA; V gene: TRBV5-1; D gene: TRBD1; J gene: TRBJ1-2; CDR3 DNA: TGCGCCAGCAGCTTGGACAACGACAGGGGGACGCACTTC; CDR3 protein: CASSLDNDRGTHF
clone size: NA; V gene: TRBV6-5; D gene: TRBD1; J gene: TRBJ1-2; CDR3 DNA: TGTGCCAGCAGTTCCTCCGGGACAGGGAACTATGGCTACACCTTC; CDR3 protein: CASSSSGTGNYGYTF
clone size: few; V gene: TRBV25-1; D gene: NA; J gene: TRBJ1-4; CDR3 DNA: TGTGCCAGCAGTGAGCTCGGGAGGGCTAGTGAAAAACTGTTTTTT; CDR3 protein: CASSELGRASEKLFF
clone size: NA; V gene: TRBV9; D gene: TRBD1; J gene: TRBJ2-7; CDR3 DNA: TGTGCCAGCAGCCCCACCAGGGACAGGGGTTTCTACGAGCAGTACTTC; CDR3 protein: CASSPTRDRGFYEQYF
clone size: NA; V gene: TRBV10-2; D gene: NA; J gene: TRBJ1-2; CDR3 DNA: TGCGCCAGCAGTGATGGCCAGTTCTATGGCTACACCTTC; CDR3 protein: CASSDGQFYGYTF
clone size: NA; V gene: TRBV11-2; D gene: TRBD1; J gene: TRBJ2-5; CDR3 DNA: TGTGCCAGCAGCCGTGACAGGGGCGGTGAGACCCAGTACTTC; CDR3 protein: CASSRDRGGETQYF
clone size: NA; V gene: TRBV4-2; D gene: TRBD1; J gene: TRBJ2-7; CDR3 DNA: TGTGCCAGCAGCCAGAGTTACCGGGACAGAATGTACGAGCAGTACTTC; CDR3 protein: CASSQSYRDRMYEQYF
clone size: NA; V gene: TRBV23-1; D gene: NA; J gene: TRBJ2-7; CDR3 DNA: TGCGCCAGCAGTCATCCTAGCGCCATCGTACTCTACGAGCAGTACTTC; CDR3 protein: CASSHPSAIVLYEQYF
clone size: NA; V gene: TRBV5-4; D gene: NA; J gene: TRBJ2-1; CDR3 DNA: TGTGCCAGCAGCTTGGCGCAGGGTTCCTACAATGAGCAGTTCTTC; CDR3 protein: CASSLAQGSYNEQFF
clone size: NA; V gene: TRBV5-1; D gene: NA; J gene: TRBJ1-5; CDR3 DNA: TGCGCCAGCAGCTCTGACGGTAGCAATCAGCCCCAGCATTTT; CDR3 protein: CASSSDGSNQPQHF
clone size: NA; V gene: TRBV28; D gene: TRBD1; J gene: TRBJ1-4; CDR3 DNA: TGTGCCAGCAGCACAGGGGGCAGGAATGAAAAACTGTTTTTT; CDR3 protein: CASSTGGRNEKLFF
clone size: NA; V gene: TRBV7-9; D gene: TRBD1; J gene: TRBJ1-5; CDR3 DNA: TGTGCCAGCAGCAGATGGACAGGGGGAACCCCTCAGCCCCAGCATTTT; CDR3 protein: CASSRWTGGTPQPQHF
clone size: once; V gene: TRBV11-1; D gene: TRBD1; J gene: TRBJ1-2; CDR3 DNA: TGTGCCAGCAGCTTATACCAGGGGGACTATGGCTACACCTTC; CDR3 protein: CASSLYQGDYGYTF
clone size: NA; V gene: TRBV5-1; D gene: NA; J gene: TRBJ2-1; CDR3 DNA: TGCGCCAGCAGCACTGGGGAGGACGGCAATGAGCAGTTCTTC; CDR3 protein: CASSTGEDGNEQFF
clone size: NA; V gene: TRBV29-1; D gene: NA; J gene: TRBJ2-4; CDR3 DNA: TGCAGCGTCGAGGTCTCCAAAAACATTCAGTACTTC; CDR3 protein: CSVEVSKNIQYF
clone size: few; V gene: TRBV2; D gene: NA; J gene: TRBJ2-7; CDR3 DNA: TGTGCCAGCAGTGAAGACGATTTGGAGCAGTACTTC; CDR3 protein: CASSEDDLEQYF
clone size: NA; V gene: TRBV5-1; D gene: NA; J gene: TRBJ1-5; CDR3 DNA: TGCGCCAGCAGCTTACAGGGAGGGCGGGATCAGCCCCAGCATTTT; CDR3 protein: CASSLQGGRDQPQHF
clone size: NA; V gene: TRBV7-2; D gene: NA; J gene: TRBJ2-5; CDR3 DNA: TGTGCCAGCAGCCCGGAGTCTCTCCGGGGAGAGACCCAGTACTTC; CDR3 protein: CASSPESLRGETQYF
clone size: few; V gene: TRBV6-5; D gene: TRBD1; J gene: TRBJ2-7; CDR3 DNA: TGTGCCAGCACCTATAGTGGGACAGGGACCTACGAGCAGTACTTC; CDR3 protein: CASTYSGTGTYEQYF
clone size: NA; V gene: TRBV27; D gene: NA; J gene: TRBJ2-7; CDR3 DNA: TGTGCCAGCAGACCCACAGGGCCCTACGAGCAGTACTTC; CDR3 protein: CASRPTGPYEQYF
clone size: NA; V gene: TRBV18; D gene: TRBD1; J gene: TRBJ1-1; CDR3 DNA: TGTGCCAGCTCCGATTCCGACAGGGGAAGCACTGAAGCTTTCTTT; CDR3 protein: CASSDSDRGSTEAFF
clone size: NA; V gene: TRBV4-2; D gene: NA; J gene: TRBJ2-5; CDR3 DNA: TGTGCCAGCAGCATTAAGGCCCAGGGGGAGACCCAGTACTTC; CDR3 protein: CASSIKAQGETQYF
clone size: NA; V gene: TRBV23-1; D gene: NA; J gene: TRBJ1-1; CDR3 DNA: TGCGCCAGCGGCCAAAAATTGAACACTGAAGCTTTCTTT; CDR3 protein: CASGQKLNTEAFF
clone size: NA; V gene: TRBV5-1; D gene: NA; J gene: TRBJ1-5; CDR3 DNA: TGCGCCAGCAGCTTAAGGGGTTATGAGCCCCAGCATTTT; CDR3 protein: CASSLRGYEPQHF
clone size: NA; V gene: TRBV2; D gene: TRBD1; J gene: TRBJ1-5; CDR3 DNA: TGTGCCAGCACCCGGGACAGGGTTTTAGGTCAGCCCCAGCATTTT; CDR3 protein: CASTRDRVLGQPQHF
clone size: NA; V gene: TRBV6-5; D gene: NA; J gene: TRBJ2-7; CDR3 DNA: TGTGCCAGCACGTCCCTGGGACATAGGGCCGAGCAGTACTTC; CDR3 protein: CASTSLGHRAEQYF
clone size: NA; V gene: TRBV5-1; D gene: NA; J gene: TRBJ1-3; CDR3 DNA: TGCGCCAGCAGCTTGGGCAGCGGTCAGGACACCATATATTTT; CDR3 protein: CASSLGSGQDTIYF
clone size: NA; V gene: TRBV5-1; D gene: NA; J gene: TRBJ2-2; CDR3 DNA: TGCGCCAGCAGCTTGGCCCAGAGCACCGGGGAGCTGTTTTTT; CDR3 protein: CASSLAQSTGELFF
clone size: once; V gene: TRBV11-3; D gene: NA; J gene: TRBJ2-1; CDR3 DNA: TGTGCCAGCAGCTTAGGGGGAGCATCCAATGAGCAGTTCTTC; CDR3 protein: CASSLGGASNEQFF
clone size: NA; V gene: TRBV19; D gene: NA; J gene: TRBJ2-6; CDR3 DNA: TGTGCCAGTAGTATAAGGACGGGGGCTGGCTCTGGGGCCAACGTCCTGACTTTC; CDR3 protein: CASSIRTGAGSGANVLTF
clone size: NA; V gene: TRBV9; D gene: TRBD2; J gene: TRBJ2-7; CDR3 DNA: TGTGCCAGCAGCGCCACTAGCGGGAGAGGTGGCGAGCAGTACTTC; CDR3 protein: CASSATSGRGGEQYF
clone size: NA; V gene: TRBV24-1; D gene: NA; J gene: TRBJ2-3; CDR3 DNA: TGTGCCACCAGTTTAAGTGTGGGGCCTCGCAGGACAGATACGCAGTATTTT; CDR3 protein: CATSLSVGPRRTDTQYF
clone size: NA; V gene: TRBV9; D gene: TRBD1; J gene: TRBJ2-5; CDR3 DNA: TGTGCCAGCAGCGTAGGGGGACAGGGGAAAGAGACCCAGTACTTC; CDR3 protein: CASSVGGQGKETQYF
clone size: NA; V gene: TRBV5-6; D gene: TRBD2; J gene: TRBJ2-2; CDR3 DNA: TGTGCCAGCAGCTTGGACGGGAGGTACACCGGGGAGCTGTTTTTT; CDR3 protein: CASSLDGRYTGELFF
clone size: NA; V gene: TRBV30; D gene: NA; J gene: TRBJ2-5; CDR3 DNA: TGTGCCTGGAGTGTAAGGGGGGGGCAGGAGGTCCCGAACTTC; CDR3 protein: CAWSVRGGQEVPNF
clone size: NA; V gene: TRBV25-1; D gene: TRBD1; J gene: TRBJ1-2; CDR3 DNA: TGTGCCAGCAGTGGGAAAGGACAGGGCTATGGCTACACCTTC; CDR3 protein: CASSGKGQGYGYTF
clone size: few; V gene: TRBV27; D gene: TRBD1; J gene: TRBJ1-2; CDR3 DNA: TGTGCCAGCAGTTCAAAGGGGGGACAGGCGACTAACTATGGCTACACCTTC; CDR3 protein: CASSSKGGQATNYGYTF
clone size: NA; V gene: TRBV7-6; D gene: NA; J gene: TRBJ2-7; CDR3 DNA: TGTGCCAGCAGCTTAGGGCTTGGGACCACATCCGAGCAGTACTTC; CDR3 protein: CASSLGLGTTSEQYF
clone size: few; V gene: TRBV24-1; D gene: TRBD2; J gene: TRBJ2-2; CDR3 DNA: TGTGCCACCCCCCTAGCGGGAGCATCGAGCACCGGGGAGCTGTTTTTT; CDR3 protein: CATPLAGASSTGELFF
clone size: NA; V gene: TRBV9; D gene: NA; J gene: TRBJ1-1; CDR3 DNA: TGTGCCAGCAGCGGTAACAGCCTGAACACTGAAGCTTTCTTT; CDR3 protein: CASSGNSLNTEAFF
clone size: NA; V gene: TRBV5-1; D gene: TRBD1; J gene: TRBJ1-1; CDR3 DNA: TGCGCCAGCAGCTTCGGGACAGGGGACACTGAAGCTTTCTTT; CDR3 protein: CASSFGTGDTEAFF
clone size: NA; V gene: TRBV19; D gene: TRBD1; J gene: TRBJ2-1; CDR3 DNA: TGTGCCAGTAAAACAGGGGGCCTTTACAATGAGCAGTTCTTC; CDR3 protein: CASKTGGLYNEQFF
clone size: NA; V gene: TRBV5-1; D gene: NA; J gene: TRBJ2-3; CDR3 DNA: TGCGCCAGCAGCTTGCAGAGATCTAGCACAGATACGCAGTATTTT; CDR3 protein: CASSLQRSSTDTQYF